A selection of T cell receptor beta chains follows, all from one sample in a study of shared clonotypes between healthy human individuals. Assay: immunoSEQ multiplex PCR; the TCRdb copy retains only in-frame clones and omits some. The data hold hundreds of thousands of clones, with more than 95% observed a single time. The sample taken for sequencing was naive CD8+ T cells sorted from blood. These receptors were obtained from a man between 25 and 39 years old in good health. Both conserved end residues are part of each CDR3. A D gene is named only where the DNA matches it firmly. The size entry is marked missing in some rows and otherwise reads once, few, many or a size class.

size	V	J	D	CDR3	DNA
-	TRBV7-9	TRBJ2-7	-	CASSPGTSYEQYF	TGTGCCAGCAGTCCAGGGACTTCCTACGAGCAGTACTTC
-	TRBV5-1	TRBJ2-7	-	CASRKAESYEQYF	TGCGCCAGCAGGAAGGCAGAATCCTACGAGCAGTACTTC
-	TRBV29-1	TRBJ2-3	TRBD2	CSVETSDDTQYF	TGCAGCGTTGAAACTAGCGACGATACGCAGTATTTT
-	TRBV7-2	TRBJ1-1	-	CASSLPPGGWNTEAFF	TGTGCCAGCAGCTTACCTCCCGGGGGTTGGAACACTGAAGCTTTCTTT
once	TRBV9	TRBJ2-2	TRBD1	CASSVGDRGATGELFF	TGTGCCAGCAGCGTAGGAGACAGGGGCGCCACCGGGGAGCTGTTTTTT
-	TRBV18	TRBJ2-1	-	CASSPYHNEQFF	TGTGCCAGCTCACCGTACCACAATGAGCAGTTCTTC
-	TRBV29-1	TRBJ2-1	-	CSVVPISYNEQFF	TGCAGCGTTGTCCCGATCTCCTACAATGAGCAGTTCTTC
-	TRBV11-2	TRBJ2-3	-	CASSRVPDTQYF	TGTGCCAGCAGCCGAGTCCCAGATACGCAGTATTTT
-	TRBV9	TRBJ2-2	-	CASSAPGANTGELFF	TGTGCCAGCAGCGCCCCGGGCGCGAACACCGGGGAGCTGTTTTTT
-	TRBV9	TRBJ1-2	TRBD1	CASSGRDSAGYTF	TGTGCCAGCAGCGGCCGGGACAGCGCTGGCTACACCTTC
-	TRBV27	TRBJ2-1	TRBD2	CASRSGTSGYNEQFF	TGTGCCAGCAGGTCCGGGACTAGCGGTTACAATGAGCAGTTCTTC
-	TRBV9	TRBJ2-6	TRBD2	CASSVADEVGRGFGANVLTF	TGTGCCAGCAGCGTAGCTGACGAAGTAGGGAGGGGCTTCGGGGCCAACGTCCTGACTTTC
-	TRBV6-6	TRBJ2-7	TRBD2	CATTLGAGGYEQYF	TGTGCCACCACCCTAGGGGCGGGAGGATACGAGCAGTACTTC
-	TRBV28	TRBJ2-6	-	CASSPSFSGANVLTF	TGTGCCAGCAGTCCTAGTTTTTCTGGGGCCAACGTCCTGACTTTC
-	TRBV5-1	TRBJ2-5	-	CASRSGGPETQYF	TGCGCCAGCAGGTCAGGGGGGCCGGAGACCCAGTACTTC
-	TRBV4-1	TRBJ2-5	-	CASSPIYDQETQYF	TGCGCCAGCAGCCCTATTTACGACCAAGAGACCCAGTACTTC
-	TRBV10-1	TRBJ1-5	-	CAISPASQPQHF	TGCGCCATCTCTCCCGCCTCTCAGCCCCAGCATTTT
-	TRBV29-1	TRBJ2-7	-	CSVVLDSSYEQYF	TGCAGCGTTGTCCTAGACAGCTCCTACGAGCAGTACTTC
-	TRBV6-6	TRBJ2-7	-	CASSSPGSSYEQYF	TGTGCCAGCAGCAGCCCCGGTAGCTCCTACGAGCAGTACTTC
once	TRBV13	TRBJ2-2	TRBD1	CASSDGTGGRTGELFF	TGTGCCAGCAGCGATGGGACAGGGGGTCGGACCGGGGAGCTGTTTTTT